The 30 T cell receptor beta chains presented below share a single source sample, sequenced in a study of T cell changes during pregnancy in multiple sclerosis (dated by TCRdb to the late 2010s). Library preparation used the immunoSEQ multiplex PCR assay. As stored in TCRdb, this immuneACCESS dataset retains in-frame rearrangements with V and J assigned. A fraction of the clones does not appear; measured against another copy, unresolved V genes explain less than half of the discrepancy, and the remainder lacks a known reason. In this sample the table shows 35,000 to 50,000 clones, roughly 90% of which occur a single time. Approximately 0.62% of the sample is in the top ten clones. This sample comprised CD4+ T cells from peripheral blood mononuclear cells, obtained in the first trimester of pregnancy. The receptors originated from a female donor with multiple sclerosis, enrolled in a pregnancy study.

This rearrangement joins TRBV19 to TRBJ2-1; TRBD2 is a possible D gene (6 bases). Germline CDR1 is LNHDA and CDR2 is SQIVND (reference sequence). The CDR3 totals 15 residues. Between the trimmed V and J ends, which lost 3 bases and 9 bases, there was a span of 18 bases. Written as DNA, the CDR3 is TGTGCCAGTAGTATTTTTCTAGCGAGGCAGACTGAGCAGTTCTTC. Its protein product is CASSIFLARQTEQFF.

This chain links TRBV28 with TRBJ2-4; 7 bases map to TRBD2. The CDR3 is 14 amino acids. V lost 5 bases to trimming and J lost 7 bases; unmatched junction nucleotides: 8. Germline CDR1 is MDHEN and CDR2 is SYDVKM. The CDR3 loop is CASSPGRRVNIQYF. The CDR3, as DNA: TGTGCCAGCAGTCCCGGGAGGCGGGTGAACATTCAGTACTTC.

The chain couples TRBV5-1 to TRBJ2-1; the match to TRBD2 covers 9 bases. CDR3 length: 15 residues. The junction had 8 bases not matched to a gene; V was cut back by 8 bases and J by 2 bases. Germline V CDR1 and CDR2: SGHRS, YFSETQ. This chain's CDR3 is CASEGRLAAYNEQFF. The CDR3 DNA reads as TGCGCCAGTGAGGGAAGACTAGCGGCCTACAATGAGCAGTTCTTC. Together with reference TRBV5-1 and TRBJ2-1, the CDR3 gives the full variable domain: KAGVTQTPRYLIKTRGQQVTLSCSPISGHRSVSWYQQTPGQGLQFLFEYFSETQRNKGNFPGRFSGRQFSNSRSEMNVSTLELGDSALYLCASEGRLAAYNEQFFGPGTRLTVL.

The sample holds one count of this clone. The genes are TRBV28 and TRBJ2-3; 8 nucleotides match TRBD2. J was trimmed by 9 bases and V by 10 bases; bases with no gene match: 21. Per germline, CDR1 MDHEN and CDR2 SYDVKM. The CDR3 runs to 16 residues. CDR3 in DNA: TGTGCCACCAGAGACGGCGGGAGGCTGGGCTTGAGGACGCAGTATTTT. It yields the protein CATRDGGRLGLRTQYF.

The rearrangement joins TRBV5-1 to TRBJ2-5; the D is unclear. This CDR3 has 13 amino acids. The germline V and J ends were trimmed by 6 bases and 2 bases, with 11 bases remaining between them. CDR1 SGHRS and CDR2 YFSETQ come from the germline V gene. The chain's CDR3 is CASKVAPQETQYF. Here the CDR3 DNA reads TGCGCCAGCAAGGTAGCTCCACAAGAGACCCAGTACTTC. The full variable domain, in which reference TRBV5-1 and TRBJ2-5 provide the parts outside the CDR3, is KAGVTQTPRYLIKTRGQQVTLSCSPISGHRSVSWYQQTPGQGLQFLFEYFSETQRNKGNFPGRFSGRQFSNSRSEMNVSTLELGDSALYLCASKVAPQETQYFGPGTRLLVL.

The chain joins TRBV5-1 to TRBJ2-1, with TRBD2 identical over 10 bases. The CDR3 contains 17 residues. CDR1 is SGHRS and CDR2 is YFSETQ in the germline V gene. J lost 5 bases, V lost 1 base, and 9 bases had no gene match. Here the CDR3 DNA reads TGCGCCAGCAGCTTGAGGGCCGGACTAGCGGTAAACAATGAGCAGTTCTTC. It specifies CASSLRAGLAVNNEQFF.

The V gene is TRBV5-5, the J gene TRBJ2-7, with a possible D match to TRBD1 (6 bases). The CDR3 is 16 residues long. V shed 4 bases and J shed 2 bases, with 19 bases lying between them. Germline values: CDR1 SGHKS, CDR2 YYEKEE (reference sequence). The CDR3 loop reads CASSPNTGRVTYEQYF. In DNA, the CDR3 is TGTGCCAGCAGCCCCAATACAGGGAGAGTCACCTACGAGCAGTACTTC.

The CDR3 DNA reads TGTGCCAGCCTACCGGACGGGAGGAGCACAGATACGCAGTATTTT. Encoded protein: CASLPDGRSTDTQYF. The chain carries TRBV28 and TRBJ2-3; 7 bases are a match to TRBD2. Germline loops: CDR1 MDHEN, CDR2 SYDVKM. The CDR3 loop spans 15 amino acids. V lost 8 bases, J lost 0 bases, and 8 bases stayed unmatched.

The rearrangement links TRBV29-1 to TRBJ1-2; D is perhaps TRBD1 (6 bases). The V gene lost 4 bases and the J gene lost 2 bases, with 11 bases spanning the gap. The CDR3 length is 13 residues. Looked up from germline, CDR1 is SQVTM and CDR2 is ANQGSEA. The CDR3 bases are TGCAGCGTTGGATTAGGACAGAACTATGGCTACACCTTC. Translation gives CSVGLGQNYGYTF.

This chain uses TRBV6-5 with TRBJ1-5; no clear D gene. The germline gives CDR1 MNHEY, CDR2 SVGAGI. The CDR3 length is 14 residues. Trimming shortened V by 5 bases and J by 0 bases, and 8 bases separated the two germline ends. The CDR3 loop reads CASSATYSNQPQHF. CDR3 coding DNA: TGTGCCAGCAGTGCTACTTATAGCAATCAGCCCCAGCATTTT.

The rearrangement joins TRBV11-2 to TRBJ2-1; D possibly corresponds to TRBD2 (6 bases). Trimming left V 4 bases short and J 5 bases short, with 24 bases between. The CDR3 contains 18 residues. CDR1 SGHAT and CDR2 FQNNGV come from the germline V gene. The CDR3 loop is CASSSTKLGLAFHNEQFF. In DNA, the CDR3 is TGTGCCAGCAGCTCGACTAAGTTGGGGCTAGCGTTCCACAATGAGCAGTTCTTC.

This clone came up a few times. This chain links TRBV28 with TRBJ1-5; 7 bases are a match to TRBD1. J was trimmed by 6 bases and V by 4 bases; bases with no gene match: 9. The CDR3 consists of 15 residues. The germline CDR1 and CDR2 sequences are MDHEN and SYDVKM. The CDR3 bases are TGTGCCAGCAGTTCCTTGGACGAGGGGGCTCAGCCCCAGCATTTT. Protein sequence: CASSSLDEGAQPQHF.

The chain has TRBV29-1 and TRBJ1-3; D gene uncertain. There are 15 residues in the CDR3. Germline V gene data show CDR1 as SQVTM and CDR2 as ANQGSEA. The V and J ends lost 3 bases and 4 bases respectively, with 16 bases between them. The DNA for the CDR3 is TGCAGCGTTGAGCGGTATCCCATAGCGGGAAACACCATATATTTT. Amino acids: CSVERYPIAGNTIYF.

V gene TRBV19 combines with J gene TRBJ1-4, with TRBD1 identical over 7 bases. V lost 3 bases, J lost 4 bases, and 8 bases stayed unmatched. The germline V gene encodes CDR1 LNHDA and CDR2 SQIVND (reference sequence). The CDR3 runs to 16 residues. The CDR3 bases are TGTGCCAGTAGTATCGCCCCGGGACAGCATAATGAAAAACTGTTTTTT. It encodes CASSIAPGQHNEKLFF.

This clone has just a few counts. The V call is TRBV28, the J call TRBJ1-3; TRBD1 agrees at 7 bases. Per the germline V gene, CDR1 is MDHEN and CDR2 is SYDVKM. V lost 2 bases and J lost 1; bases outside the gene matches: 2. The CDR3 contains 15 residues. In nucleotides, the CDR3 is TGTGCCAGCAGTTTACAGGGGGGATCTGGAAACACCATATATTTT. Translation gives CASSLQGGSGNTIYF.

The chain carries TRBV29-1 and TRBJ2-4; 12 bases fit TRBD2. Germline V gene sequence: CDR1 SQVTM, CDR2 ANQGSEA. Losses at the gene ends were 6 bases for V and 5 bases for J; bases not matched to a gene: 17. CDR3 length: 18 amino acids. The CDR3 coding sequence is TGCAGCGTCACTAGCGGACTAGCGGGGCTCCAAGGGGAAAACATTCAGTACTTC. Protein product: CSVTSGLAGLQGENIQYF.

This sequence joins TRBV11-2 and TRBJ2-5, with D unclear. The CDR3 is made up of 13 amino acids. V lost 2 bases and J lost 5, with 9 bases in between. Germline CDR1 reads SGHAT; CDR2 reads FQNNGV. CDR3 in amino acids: CASSLRFRETQYF. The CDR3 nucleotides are TGTGCCAGCAGCTTAAGATTTCGGGAGACCCAGTACTTC.

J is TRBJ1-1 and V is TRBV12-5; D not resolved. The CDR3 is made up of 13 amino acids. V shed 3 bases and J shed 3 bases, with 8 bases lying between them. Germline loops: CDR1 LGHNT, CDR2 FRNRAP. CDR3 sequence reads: CASGFSMDTEAFF. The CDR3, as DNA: TGTGCTAGTGGTTTTTCTATGGACACTGAAGCTTTCTTT.

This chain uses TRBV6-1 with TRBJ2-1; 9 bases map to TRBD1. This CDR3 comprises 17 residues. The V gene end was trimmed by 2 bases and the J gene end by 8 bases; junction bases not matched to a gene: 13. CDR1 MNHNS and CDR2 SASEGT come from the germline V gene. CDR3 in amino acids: CASSEFGTGSFGDEQFF. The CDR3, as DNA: TGTGCCAGCAGTGAATTTGGGACAGGGTCTTTTGGAGATGAGCAGTTCTTC.

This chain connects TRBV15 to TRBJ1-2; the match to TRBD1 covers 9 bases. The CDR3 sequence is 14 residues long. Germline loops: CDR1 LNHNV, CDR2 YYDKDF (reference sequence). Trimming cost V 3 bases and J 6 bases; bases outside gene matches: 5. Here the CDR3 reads CATSRPGQGDGYTF. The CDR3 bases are TGTGCCACCAGCAGGCCGGGACAGGGTGATGGCTACACCTTC.

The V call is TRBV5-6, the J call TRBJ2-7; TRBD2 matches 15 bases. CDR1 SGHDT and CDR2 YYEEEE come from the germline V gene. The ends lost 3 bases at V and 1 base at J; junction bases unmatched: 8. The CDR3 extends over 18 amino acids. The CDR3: CASSWGIGTSGRSYEQYF. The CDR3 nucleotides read TGTGCCAGCAGCTGGGGCATCGGGACTAGCGGGAGGTCCTACGAGCAGTACTTC. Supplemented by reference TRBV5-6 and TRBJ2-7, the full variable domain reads DAGVTQSPTHLIKTRGQQVTLRCSPKSGHDTVSWYQQALGQGPQFIFQYYEEEERQRGNFPDRFSGHQFPNYSSELNVNALLLGDSALYLCASSWGIGTSGRSYEQYFGPGTRLTVT.

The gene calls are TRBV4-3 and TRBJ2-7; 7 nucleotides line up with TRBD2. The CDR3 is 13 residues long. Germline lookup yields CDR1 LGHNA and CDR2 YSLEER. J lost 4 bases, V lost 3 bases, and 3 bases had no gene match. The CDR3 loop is CASSQGRVYEQYF. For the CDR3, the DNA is TGCGCCAGCAGCCAGGGGAGGGTTTACGAGCAGTACTTC.

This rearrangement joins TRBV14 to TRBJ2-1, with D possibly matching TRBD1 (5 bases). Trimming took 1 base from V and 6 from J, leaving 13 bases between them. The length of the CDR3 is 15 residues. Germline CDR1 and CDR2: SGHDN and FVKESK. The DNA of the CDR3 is TGTGCCAGCAGCCAAGGGGGCATTTCGTTCAATGAGCAGTTCTTC. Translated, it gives CASSQGGISFNEQFF.

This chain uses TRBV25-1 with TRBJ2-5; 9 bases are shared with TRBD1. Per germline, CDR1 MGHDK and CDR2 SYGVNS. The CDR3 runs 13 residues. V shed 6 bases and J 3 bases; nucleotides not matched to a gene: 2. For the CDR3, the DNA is TGTGCCAGCAGGGGACAGGGTAAAGAGACCCAGTACTTC. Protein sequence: CASRGQGKETQYF.

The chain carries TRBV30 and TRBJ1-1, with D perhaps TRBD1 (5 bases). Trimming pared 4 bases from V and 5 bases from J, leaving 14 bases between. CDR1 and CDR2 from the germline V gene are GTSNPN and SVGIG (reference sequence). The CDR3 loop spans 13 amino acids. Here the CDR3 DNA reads TGTGCCTGGAAACAGGCTGTGGGAACTGAAGCTTTCTTT. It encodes CAWKQAVGTEAFF.

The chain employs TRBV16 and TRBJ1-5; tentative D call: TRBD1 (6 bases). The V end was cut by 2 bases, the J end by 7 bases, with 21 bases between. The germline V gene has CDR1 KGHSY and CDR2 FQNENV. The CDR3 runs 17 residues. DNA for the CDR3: TGTGCCAGCAGCCAAATCGGGGGGCTAAGGGGAGTCCAGCCCCAGCATTTT. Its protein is CASSQIGGLRGVQPQHF.

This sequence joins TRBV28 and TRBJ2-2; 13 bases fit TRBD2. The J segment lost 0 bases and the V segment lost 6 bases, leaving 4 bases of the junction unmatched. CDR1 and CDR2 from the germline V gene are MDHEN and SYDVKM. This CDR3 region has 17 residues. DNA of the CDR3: TGTGCCAGCAGACCCGGGACTAGCGGGGCGAACACCGGGGAGCTGTTTTTT. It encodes CASRPGTSGANTGELFF.

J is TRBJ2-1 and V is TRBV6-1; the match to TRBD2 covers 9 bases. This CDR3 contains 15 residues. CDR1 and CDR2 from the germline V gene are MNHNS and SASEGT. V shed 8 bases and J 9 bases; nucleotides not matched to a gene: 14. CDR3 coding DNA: TGTGCCAGCCATACCGCTAGCGGGATTCTTCCTGAGCAGTTCTTC. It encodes CASHTASGILPEQFF.

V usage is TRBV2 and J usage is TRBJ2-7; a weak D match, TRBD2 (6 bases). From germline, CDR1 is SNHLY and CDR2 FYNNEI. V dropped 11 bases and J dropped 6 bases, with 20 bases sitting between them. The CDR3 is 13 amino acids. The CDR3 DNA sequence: TGTGCCTGCAATCGGGACCCCGGGGGCGAGCAGTACTTC. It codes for CACNRDPGGEQYF.

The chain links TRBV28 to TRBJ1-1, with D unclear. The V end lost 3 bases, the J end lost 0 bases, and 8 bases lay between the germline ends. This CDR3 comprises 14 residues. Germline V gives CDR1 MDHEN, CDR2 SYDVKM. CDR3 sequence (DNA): TGTGCCAGCAGTTTCACGGTTGTGAACACTGAAGCTTTCTTT. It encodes CASSFTVVNTEAFF.